Sequencing of this T cell receptor beta chain was carried out in a study of lung T cells in sarcoidosis with Löfgren's syndrome (dated 2017 in TCRdb). Concerning the study at large: Sarcoidosis was characterized as a granulomatous, predominantly pulmonary disease marked by accumulation of CD4+ T cells in bronchoalveolar lavage fluid. The repertoire analyses focused on Löfgren's syndrome patients. General conclusions and limits of the study: In alphabeta pairing analysis, TRAV12-1 preferentially paired with TRBV2, and these paired TCRs showed CDR3 homology. In Lofgren's syndrome patients, relative to control subjects, TRAV12-1 and TRBV2 were reported to be the most expanded V gene segments. Recognition of a sarcoidosis-associated antigen was only suggested; the antigen itself remained putative and unidentified. CDR3 motifs in TRAV12-1 and TRBV2 were reported to be shared across several Lofgren's syndrome patients, which suggests public CD4+ TCR repertoires.

The germline V gene specifies ENHRY as CDR1 and SYGVKD as CDR2. The CDR3 is 15 amino acids in total, end residues counted. Remarks on this clonotype: Its binding antigen is unknown. Because the CDR3 is missing its conserved closing phenylalanine or tryptophan, this is likely a read error. The limits of the CDR3 on the DNA are not certain, so only TCRdb's listed CDR3 is given.

The listed sequencing device is Illumina MiSeq. TCRdb reprocessing: public reads trimmed at Q25 with fastp, clones called with MiXCR, in-frame beta chains kept. Under each unique CDR3 protein, matching rows form one entry showing the most common genes and DNA. Counted in this sample were around 440 distinct CDR3 sequences; about 31% of them appeared once. The top ten hold 22% of the sample. This clonotype was obtained from a human donor with sarcoidosis (Löfgren's syndrome or another form), or a control subject (not recorded which). The chain employs TRBV10-3 and TRBJ1-1; the listed D gene, TRBD1, was not tested against the DNA. Sample: CD4+ T cells from PBMCs. CDR3 sequence: CAISTFGGGNTEAGV.